The entry below describes one T cell receptor (beta chain). These data come from a study of CD8 T cells in Susac syndrome. V was pared by 3 bases and J by 4 bases, with 16 bases between. CDR3 size: 15 residues. The germline V gene encodes CDR1 DFQATT and CDR2 SNEGSKA (reference sequence). CD8+ and CD4+ T cells were negatively isolated; TEMRA cells were FACS-enriched. Random hexamers served to reverse transcribe roughly 0.45 to 1 ug RNA. TCRdb re-analysed the immunoSEQ multiplex PCR reads in MiXCR, keeping a single row per CDR3 protein. Here the sample spans approximately 180,000 distinct CDR3 sequences, around 95% being singletons.

The sequenced sample consisted of CD4+ T cells from PBMCs. The chain uses TRBV20-1 and TRBJ2-1; the D is unclear. The origin of this receptor is a human donor with multiple sclerosis. CDR3 sequence (DNA): TGCAGTGCTAGCATAGGAGCAGGATCTTACAATGAGCAGTTCTTC. Protein product: CSASIGAGSYNEQFF.